The entry below describes one T cell receptor (beta chain). Its antigen is still unknown. One end of the junction is discordant with germline, which a read error may explain. The sample belongs to a study of cytomegalovirus exposure and HLA in healthy donors. Study outcomes and limitations: TCR beta V- and J-gene trimming was later associated with a missense DCLRE1C variant. Most likely, a cluster of highly shared sequence variants arose as a sequencing artifact.

PCR employed 60 Vbeta and 13 Jbeta primers. Clones were read by immunoSEQ multiplex PCR, and TCRdb kept only the in-frame ones, dropping some. This table holds about 160,000 clones, around four fifths found once. The CDR3 loop spans 17 amino acids. In germline, CDR1 is SNHLY, CDR2 FYNNEI. The sequenced sample was PBMCs. The chain uses TRBV2 and TRBJ2-2; 10 nucleotides agree with TRBD2. The sequence was obtained from a man aged 50-59 years in good health and CMV-seropositive. As DNA, the CDR3 is TGTGCCAGCAGTAGGCTAGCGGGGGAGACGAACACCGGGAAGCTGTTTTTT. It encodes CASSRLAGETNTGKLFF.